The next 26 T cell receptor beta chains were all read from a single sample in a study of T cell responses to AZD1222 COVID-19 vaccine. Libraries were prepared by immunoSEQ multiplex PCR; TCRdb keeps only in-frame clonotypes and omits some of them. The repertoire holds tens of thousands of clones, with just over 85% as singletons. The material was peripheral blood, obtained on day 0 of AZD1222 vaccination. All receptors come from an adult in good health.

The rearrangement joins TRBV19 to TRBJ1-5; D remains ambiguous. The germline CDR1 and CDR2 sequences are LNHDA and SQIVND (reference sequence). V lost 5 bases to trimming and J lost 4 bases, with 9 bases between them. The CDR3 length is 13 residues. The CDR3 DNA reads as TGTGCCAGTAGTTGGGCCGGTAATCAGCCCCAGCATTTT. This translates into CASSWAGNQPQHF.

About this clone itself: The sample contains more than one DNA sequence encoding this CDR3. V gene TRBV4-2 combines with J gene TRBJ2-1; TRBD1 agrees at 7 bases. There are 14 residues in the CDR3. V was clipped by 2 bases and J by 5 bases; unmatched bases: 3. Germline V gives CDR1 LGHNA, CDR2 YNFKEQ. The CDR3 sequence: CASSQPQGDNEQFF. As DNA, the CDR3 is TGTGCCAGCAGCCAACCGCAGGGGGACAATGAGCAGTTCTTC.

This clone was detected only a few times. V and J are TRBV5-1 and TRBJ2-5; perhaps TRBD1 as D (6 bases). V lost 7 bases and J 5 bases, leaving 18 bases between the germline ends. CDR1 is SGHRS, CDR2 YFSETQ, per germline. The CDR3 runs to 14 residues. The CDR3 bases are TGCGCCAGCCGAAGGGACACCTTATCGGAGACCCAGTACTTC. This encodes CASRRDTLSETQYF. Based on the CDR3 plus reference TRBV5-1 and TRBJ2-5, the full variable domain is KAGVTQTPRYLIKTRGQQVTLSCSPISGHRSVSWYQQTPGQGLQFLFEYFSETQRNKGNFPGRFSGRQFSNSRSEMNVSTLELGDSALYLCASRRDTLSETQYFGPGTRLLVL.

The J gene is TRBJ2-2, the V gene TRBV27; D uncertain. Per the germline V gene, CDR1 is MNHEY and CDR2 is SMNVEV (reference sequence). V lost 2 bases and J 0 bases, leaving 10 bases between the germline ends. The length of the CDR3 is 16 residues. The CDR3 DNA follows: TGTGCCAGCAGTTTAGTATTTATGCCGAACACCGGGGAGCTGTTTTTT. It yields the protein CASSLVFMPNTGELFF.

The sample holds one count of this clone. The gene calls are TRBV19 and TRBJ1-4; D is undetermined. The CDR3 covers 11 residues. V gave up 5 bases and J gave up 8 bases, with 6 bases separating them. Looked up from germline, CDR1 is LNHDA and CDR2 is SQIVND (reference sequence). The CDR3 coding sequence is TGTGCCAGTAGTGTTGGGGAAAAACTGTTTTTT. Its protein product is CASSVGEKLFF.

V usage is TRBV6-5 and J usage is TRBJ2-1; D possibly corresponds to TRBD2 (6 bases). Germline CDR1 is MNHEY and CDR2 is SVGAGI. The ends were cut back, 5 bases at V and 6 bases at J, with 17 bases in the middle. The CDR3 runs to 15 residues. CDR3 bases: TGTGCCAGCAGTCACCTAAACCGGGAGCTCAATGAGCAGTTCTTC. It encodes CASSHLNRELNEQFF.

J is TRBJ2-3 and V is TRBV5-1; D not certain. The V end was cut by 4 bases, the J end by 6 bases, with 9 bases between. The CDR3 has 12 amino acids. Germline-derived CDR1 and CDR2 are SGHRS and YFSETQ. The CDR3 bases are TGCGCCAGCAGCCAAGGGCAGGATACGCAGTATTTT. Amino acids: CASSQGQDTQYF.

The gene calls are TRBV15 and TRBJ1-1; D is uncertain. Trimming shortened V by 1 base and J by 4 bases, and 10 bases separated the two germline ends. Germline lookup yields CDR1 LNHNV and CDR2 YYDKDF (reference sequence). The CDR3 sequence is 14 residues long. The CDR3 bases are TGTGCCACCAGCAGAGTCGGACCGTTCACTGAAGCTTTCTTT. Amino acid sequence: CATSRVGPFTEAFF.

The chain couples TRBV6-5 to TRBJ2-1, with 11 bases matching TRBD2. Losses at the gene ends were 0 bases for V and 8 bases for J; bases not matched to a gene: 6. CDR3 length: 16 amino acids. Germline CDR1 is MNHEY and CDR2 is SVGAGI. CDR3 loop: CASSYSGSGGAYEQFF. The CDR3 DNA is TGTGCCAGCAGTTACTCAGGTAGCGGGGGGGCATATGAGCAGTTCTTC.

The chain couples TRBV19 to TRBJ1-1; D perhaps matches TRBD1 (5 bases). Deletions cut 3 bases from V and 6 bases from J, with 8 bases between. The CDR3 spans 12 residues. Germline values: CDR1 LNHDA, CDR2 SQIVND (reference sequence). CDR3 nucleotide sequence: TGTGCCAGTAGTATCCGAGGGGCTGAAGCTTTCTTT. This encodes CASSIRGAEAFF.

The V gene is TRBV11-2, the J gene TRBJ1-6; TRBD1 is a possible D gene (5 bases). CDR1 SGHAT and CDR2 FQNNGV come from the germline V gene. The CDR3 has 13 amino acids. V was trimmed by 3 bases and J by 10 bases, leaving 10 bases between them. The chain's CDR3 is CASSFQGDSPLHF. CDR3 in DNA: TGTGCCAGCAGCTTTCAGGGAGACTCACCCCTCCACTTT.

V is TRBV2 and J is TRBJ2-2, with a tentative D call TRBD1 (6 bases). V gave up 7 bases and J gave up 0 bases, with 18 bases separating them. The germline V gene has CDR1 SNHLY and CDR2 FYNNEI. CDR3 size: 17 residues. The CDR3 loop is CASTPQEGVSNTGELFF. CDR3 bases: TGTGCCAGCACCCCTCAAGAGGGGGTTTCGAACACCGGGGAGCTGTTTTTT.

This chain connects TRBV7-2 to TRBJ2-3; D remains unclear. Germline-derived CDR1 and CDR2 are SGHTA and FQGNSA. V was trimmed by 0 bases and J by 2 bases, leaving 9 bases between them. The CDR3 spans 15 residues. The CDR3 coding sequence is TGTGCCAGCAGCTTAGCTGGTGACCACACAGATACGCAGTATTTT. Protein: CASSLAGDHTDTQYF.

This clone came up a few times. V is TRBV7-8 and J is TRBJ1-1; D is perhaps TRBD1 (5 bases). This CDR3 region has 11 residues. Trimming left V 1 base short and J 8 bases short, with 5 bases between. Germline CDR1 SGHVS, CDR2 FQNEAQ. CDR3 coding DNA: TGTGCCAGCAGCTTAGACAGGGAAGCTTTCTTT. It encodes CASSLDREAFF.

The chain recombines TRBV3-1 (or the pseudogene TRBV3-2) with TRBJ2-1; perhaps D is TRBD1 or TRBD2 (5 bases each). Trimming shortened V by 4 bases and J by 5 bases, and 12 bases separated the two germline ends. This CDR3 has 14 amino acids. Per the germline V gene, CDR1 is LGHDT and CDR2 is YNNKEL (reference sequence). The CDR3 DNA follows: TGTGCCAGCAGCCTGGGACGCGGACACAATGAGCAGTTCTTC. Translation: CASSLGRGHNEQFF.

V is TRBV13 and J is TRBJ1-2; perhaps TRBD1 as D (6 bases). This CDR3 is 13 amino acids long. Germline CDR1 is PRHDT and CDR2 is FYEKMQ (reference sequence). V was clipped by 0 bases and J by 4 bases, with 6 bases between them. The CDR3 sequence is CASSLGDSYGYTF. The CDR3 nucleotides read TGTGCCAGCAGCTTAGGGGACAGCTATGGCTACACCTTC.

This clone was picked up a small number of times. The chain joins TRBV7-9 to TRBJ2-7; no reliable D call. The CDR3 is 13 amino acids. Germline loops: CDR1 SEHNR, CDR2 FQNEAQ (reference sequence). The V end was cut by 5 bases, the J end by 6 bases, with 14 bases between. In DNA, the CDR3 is TGTGCCAGCAGCCCCCCGGGCGACTCCGAGCAGTACTTC. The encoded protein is CASSPPGDSEQYF.

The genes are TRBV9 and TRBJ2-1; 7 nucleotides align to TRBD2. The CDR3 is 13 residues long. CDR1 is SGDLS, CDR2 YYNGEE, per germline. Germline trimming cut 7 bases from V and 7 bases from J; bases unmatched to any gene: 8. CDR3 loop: CASVGLAENEQFF. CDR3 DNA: TGTGCCAGCGTCGGTCTAGCGGAAAATGAGCAGTTCTTC.

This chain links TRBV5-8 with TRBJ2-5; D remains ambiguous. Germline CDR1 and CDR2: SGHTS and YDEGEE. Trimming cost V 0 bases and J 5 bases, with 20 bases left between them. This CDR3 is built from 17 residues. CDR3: CASSLDLGLKERETQYF. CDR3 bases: TGTGCCAGCAGCTTGGACCTGGGCCTGAAGGAACGGGAGACCCAGTACTTC.

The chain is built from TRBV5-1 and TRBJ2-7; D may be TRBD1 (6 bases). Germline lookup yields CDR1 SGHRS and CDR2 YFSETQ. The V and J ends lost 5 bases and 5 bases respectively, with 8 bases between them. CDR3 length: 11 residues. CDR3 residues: CASSGGHEQYF. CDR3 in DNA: TGCGCCAGCAGTGGGGGCCACGAGCAGTACTTC.

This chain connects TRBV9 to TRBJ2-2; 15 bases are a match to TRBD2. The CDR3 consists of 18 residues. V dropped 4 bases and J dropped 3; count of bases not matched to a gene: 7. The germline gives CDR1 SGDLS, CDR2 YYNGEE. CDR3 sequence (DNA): TGTGCCAGCAGCCCTGGACTAGCGGGAGGGGGCGACACCGGGGAGCTGTTTTTT. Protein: CASSPGLAGGGDTGELFF.

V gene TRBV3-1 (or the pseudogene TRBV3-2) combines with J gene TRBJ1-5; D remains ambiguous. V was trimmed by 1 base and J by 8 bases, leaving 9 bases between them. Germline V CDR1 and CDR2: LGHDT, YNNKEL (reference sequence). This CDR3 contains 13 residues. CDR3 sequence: CASSQAGSKPQHF. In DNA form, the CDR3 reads TGTGCCAGCAGCCAAGCGGGCAGTAAGCCCCAGCATTTT.

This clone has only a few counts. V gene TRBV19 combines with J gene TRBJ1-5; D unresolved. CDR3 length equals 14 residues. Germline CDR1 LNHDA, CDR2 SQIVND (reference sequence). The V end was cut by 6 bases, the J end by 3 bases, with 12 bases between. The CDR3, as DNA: TGTGCCAGTAGCCCCAACCCCCACAATCAGCCCCAGCATTTT. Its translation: CASSPNPHNQPQHF.

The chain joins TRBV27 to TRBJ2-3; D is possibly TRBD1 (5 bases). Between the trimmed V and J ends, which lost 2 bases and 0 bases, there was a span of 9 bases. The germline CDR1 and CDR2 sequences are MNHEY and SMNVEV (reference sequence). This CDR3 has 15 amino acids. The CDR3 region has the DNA TGTGCCAGCAGTTTAGGAACAGGTAGCACAGATACGCAGTATTTT. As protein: CASSLGTGSTDTQYF.

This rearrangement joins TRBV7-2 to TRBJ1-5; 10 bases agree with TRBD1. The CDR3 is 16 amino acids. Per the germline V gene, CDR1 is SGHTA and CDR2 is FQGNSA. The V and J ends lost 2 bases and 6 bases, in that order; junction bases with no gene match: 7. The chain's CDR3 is CASSLRSGTGAQPQHF. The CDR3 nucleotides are TGTGCCAGCAGCTTAAGGTCCGGGACAGGGGCTCAGCCCCAGCATTTT.

The CDR3 DNA sequence: TGTGCCAGTAGTTGGCTCGGAGGCACAGATACGCAGTATTTT. Protein sequence: CASSWLGGTDTQYF. The gene calls are TRBV19 and TRBJ2-3; D not certain. The CDR3 sequence is 14 residues long. Germline lookup yields CDR1 LNHDA and CDR2 SQIVND (reference sequence). Trimming shortened V by 5 bases and J by 1 base, and 10 bases separated the two germline ends. Complete variable domain (other parts from reference TRBV19 and TRBJ2-3): DGGITQSPKYLFRKEGQNVTLSCEQNLNHDAMYWYRQDPGQGLRLIYYSQIVNDFQKGDIAEGYSVSREKKESFPLTVTSAQKNPTAFYLCASSWLGGTDTQYFGPGTRLTVL.